The rows below give T cell receptor beta chains drawn from one sample of a study of Ad26.COV2.S vaccination and SARS-CoV-2 variants. The table came from immunoSEQ multiplex PCR; TCRdb's copy has only in-frame clones and leaves some out. The top ten clones hold more than 10% of a sample with under 550,000 clones, over 75% of them seen once. Sequenced material: peripheral blood, taken in a trial of Ad26.COV2.S vaccine versus placebo. Receptor source: a person aged 18-65 years who received the Ad26.COV2.S COVID-19 vaccine or a placebo. CDR3s include the opening cysteine and the closing phenylalanine or tryptophan. D genes are given only for firm matches. Clone sizes are given selectively: once, few, many, or a class where the clone is expanded.

D,V,J,size,DNA,CDR3
TRBD2,TRBV7-8,TRBJ2-3,-,TGTGCCAGCGGTTTAATAGCGGGAGGGCCTACAGATACGCAGTATTTT,CASGLIAGGPTDTQYF
-,TRBV12-5,TRBJ1-5,-,TGTGCGAAGTTGAGGGTTGGTCAGCCCCAGCATTTT,CAKLRVGQPQHF
-,TRBV7-2,TRBJ2-7,once,TGTGCCAGCAGCTTGCAAGGACAGCAATACGAGCAGTACTTC,CASSLQGQQYEQYF
-,TRBV5-5,TRBJ1-1,-,TGTGCCAGCAGCTTTTGGGTCACGACAGGTTTAAACACTGAAGCTTTCTTT,CASSFWVTTGLNTEAFF
-,TRBV29-1,TRBJ2-3,-,TGCAGCACAAACAGGGATTCCACAGATACGCAGTATTTT,CSTNRDSTDTQYF
-,TRBV7-8,TRBJ2-1,-,TGTGCCAGCAGCCCGCCGGACTATGAGCAGTTCTTC,CASSPPDYEQFF
-,TRBV18,TRBJ1-2,-,TGTGCCAGCTCACCACCCACTGACTATGGCTACACCTTC,CASSPPTDYGYTF
-,TRBV6-5,TRBJ2-6,-,TGTGCCACCGTGAGCTCTGGGGCCAACGTCCTGACTTTC,CATVSSGANVLTF
TRBD2,TRBV7-9,TRBJ2-7,-,TGTGCCAGCAGCTTCGGGACTAGCGGGTACGAGCAGTACTTC,CASSFGTSGYEQYF
TRBD2,TRBV14,TRBJ2-7,-,TGTGCCAGCAGCCGAAGCGGGGGGTCCGAGCAGTACTTC,CASSRSGGSEQYF
-,TRBV15,TRBJ2-7,-,TGTGCCACCAGCAGAGAAGGACAGCCCTACGAGCAGTACTTC,CATSREGQPYEQYF
-,TRBV10-3,TRBJ2-4,-,TGTGCCATCAGTGAGTCGGGGCTAGACGGGGAAAACATTCAGTACTTC,CAISESGLDGENIQYF
-,TRBV30,TRBJ2-7,-,TGTGCCTGGAACGTGGACGTCAACTCCTACGAGCAGTACTTC,CAWNVDVNSYEQYF
TRBD1,TRBV9,TRBJ1-2,once,TGTGCCAGCAGCGTGGGTGATAGGGGGCAAAAGGCCTATGGCTACACCTTC,CASSVGDRGQKAYGYTF
-,TRBV15,TRBJ2-6,once,TGTGCCACCAGCAGAGCTGTCCCTGGGGCCAACGTCCTGACTTTC,CATSRAVPGANVLTF
-,TRBV11-2,TRBJ1-4,-,TGTGCCAGCAGCTTATCCCAAACAGAGAGGGTAAGGGAAAAACTGTTTTTT,CASSLSQTERVREKLFF
TRBD2,TRBV7-8,TRBJ2-1,-,TGTGCCAGCAGCTCTCCACTAGCGGGGGAAGTCAATGAGCAGTTCTTC,CASSSPLAGEVNEQFF
-,TRBV30,TRBJ1-3,-,TGTGCCTCGCTTGGTTCCTCTGGAAACACCATATATTTT,CASLGSSGNTIYF
-,TRBV15,TRBJ1-6,-,TGTGCCACCAGCAGAGATAATGGGGGGATTATTAACTCACCCCTCCACTTT,CATSRDNGGIINSPLHF
-,TRBV28,TRBJ2-2,-,TGTGCCAGCAGTACGGGACAGAACACCGGGGAGCTGTTTTTT,CASSTGQNTGELFF
-,TRBV18,TRBJ1-3,-,TGTGCCAGCTCACCAACCAGCTCTGGAAACACCATATATTTT,CASSPTSSGNTIYF
-,TRBV29-1,TRBJ1-1,once,TGCAGCGTTGAAGGGGGAGGGACCACTGAAGCTTTCTTT,CSVEGGGTTEAFF
TRBD1,TRBV28,TRBJ2-7,-,TGTGCCAGCAGTGCCCGGGACAGGGGTTTGGGTGCGAGTGACGAGCAGTACTTC,CASSARDRGLGASDEQYF
-,TRBV19,TRBJ1-5,-,TGTGCCAGTAGTATAGATCGAGGGGGCAATCAGCCCCAGCATTTT,CASSIDRGGNQPQHF
-,TRBV2,TRBJ1-5,few,TGTGCCAGCAGCGGGCAGTTCAATCAGCCCCAGCATTTT,CASSGQFNQPQHF
-,TRBV12-3/TRBV12-4,TRBJ2-3,-,TGTGCCAGCAGACTACGTTGGGATACGCAGTATTTT,CASRLRWDTQYF
TRBD2,TRBV5-5,TRBJ2-1,-,TGTGCCAGCAGCCTGTACTCCCCCAATAGCGGGAGGGCTCTATTTAATGAGCAGTTCTTC,CASSLYSPNSGRALFNEQFF
-,TRBV28,TRBJ2-7,-,TGTGCCAGCAGTCGATTTCCTAAGTCTGGGCTCTACGAGCAGTACTTC,CASSRFPKSGLYEQYF
-,TRBV2,TRBJ2-7,-,TGTGCCAGCAGTCCGCCGGGATTATTCTACGAGCAGTACTTC,CASSPPGLFYEQYF
TRBD1,TRBV12-3/TRBV12-4,TRBJ1-1,-,TGTGCCAGCAGTTGGGACAGGAACACTGAAGCTTTCTTT,CASSWDRNTEAFF
TRBD1,TRBV6-5,TRBJ2-1,-,TGTGCCAGCAGTCCGACAGGGCCCAATGAGCAGTTCTTC,CASSPTGPNEQFF
-,TRBV27,TRBJ2-7,-,TGTGCCAGCAGTTTAATCGGGAAGGGTTCCTACGAGCAGTACTTC,CASSLIGKGSYEQYF
-,TRBV24-1,TRBJ2-3,-,TGTGCCACCAGTGATGGCGGCGGTGGACGCACAGATACGCAGTATTTT,CATSDGGGGRTDTQYF
-,TRBV19,TRBJ2-7,-,TGTGCCAGTAGTATGCAGGGCATTTCCTACGAGCAGTACTTC,CASSMQGISYEQYF
TRBD1,TRBV2,TRBJ2-7,-,TGTGCCAGCAGGCCTCAGGGGGAGATCTACGAGCAGTACTTC,CASRPQGEIYEQYF
-,TRBV20-1,TRBJ1-4,-,TGCAGTGCTAGTGACACTAATGAAAAACTGTTTTTT,CSASDTNEKLFF
TRBD2,TRBV5-1,TRBJ2-1,-,TGCGCCAGCAGCTTCGGACTAGCGGGAAATGAGCAGTTCTTC,CASSFGLAGNEQFF
-,TRBV4-3,TRBJ2-3,-,TGCGCCAGCAGCCAAGATTGGGCCAGCGGGGATACGCAGTATTTT,CASSQDWASGDTQYF